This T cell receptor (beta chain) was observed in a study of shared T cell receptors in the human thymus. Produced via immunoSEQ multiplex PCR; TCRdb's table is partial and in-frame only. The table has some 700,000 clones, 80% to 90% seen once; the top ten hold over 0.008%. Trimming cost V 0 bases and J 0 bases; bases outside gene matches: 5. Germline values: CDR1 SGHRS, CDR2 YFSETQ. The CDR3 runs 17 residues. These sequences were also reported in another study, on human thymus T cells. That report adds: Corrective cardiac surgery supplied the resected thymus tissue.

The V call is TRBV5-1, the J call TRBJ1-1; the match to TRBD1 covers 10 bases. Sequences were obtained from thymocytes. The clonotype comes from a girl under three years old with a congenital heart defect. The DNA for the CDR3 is TGCGCCAGCAGCTTGGCCGGGACAGGGGACATGAACACTGAAGCTTTCTTT. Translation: CASSLAGTGDMNTEAFF. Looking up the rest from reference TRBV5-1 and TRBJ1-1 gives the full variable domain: KAGVTQTPRYLIKTRGQQVTLSCSPISGHRSVSWYQQTPGQGLQFLFEYFSETQRNKGNFPGRFSGRQFSNSRSEMNVSTLELGDSALYLCASSLAGTGDMNTEAFFGQGTRLTVV.